The source of this TCR beta chain is a study of synovial regulatory T cells in juvenile arthritis. Study observations and caveats: iaTreg cells shared more CDR3 sequences with synovial Tregs than other blood Tregs did. Compared with other blood Treg cells, inflammation-associated Treg cells had reduced TCR diversity.

Assay: immunoSEQ multiplex PCR; the TCRdb copy retains only in-frame clones and omits some. The sample is made up of about 1,000 clones, and the top ten hold under 4.5% of it. This clone is identified as medium-sized from frequency. The antigen remains unidentified. This clonotype originated in a donor between 2 and 35 years old with juvenile idiopathic arthritis. Input material: Treg cells from blood. This sample's subset: HLA-DR+ inflammation-associated blood Treg cells.

Here the CDR3 reads CASSLITGAEQFF. This chain connects TRBV5-4 to TRBJ2-1. From germline, CDR1 is SGHNT and CDR2 YYREEE (reference sequence). The CDR3 has 13 residues. No DNA was logged. Using reference TRBV5-4 and TRBJ2-1 for the parts outside the CDR3, the full variable domain is ETGVTQSPTHLIKTRGQQVTLRCSSQSGHNTVSWYQQALGQGPQFIFQYYREEENGRGNFPPRFSGLQFPNYSSELNVNALELDDSALYLCASSLITGAEQFFGPGTRLTVL.